This T cell receptor beta chain comes out of a study of shared clonotypes between healthy human individuals. The table came from immunoSEQ multiplex PCR; TCRdb's copy has only in-frame clones and leaves some out. The sample has 700,000 or so clones, around 72% seen once. The TCR comes from a woman in her 30s in good health. The sequenced sample was memory CD4+ T cells sorted from blood. The subset denotes: CD45RA-negative fraction.

The DNA of the CDR3 is TGTGCCAGCAGCCAAGAGAGGTTCACCGTCTACAATGAGCAGTTCTTC. This encodes CASSQERFTVYNEQFF. V is TRBV4-2 and J is TRBJ2-1, with D unclear. There are 16 residues in the CDR3. The germline gives CDR1 LGHNA, CDR2 YNFKEQ. Trimming removed 0 bases at V and 3 bases at J, with 12 bases between.